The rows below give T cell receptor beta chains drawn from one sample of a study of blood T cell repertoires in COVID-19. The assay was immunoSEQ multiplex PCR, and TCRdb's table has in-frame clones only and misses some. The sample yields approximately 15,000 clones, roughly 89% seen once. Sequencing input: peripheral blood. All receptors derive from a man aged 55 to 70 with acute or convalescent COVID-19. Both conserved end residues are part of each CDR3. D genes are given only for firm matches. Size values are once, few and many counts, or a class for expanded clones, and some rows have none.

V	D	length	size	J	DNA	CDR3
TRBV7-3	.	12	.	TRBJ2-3	TGTGCCAGCAGCGGCCCCGGGGATACGCAGTATTTT	CASSGPGDTQYF
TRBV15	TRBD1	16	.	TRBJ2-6	TGTGCCACCAGCCTACAACAGGGGTCTGGGGCCAACGTCCTGACTTTC	CATSLQQGSGANVLTF
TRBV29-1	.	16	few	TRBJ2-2	TGCAGCGTTAGTGTCATGAGAGGGTTGGGCACCGGGGAGCTGTTTTTT	CSVSVMRGLGTGELFF
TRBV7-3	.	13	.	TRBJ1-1	TGTGCCAGCAGCTCCGGGACTCCAAGGGAAGCTTTCTTT	CASSSGTPREAFF
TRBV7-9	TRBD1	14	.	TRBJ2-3	TGTGCCAGCAGCTTCACTACAGGGGGAGATACGCAGTATTTT	CASSFTTGGDTQYF
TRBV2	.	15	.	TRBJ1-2	TGTGCCAGCAGTGACGCCAGGGGCCCTAGCTATGGCTACACCTTC	CASSDARGPSYGYTF
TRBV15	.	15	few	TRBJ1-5	TGTGCCACCTCATCGGGGGTTGGAGGCAATCAGCCCCAGCATTTT	CATSSGVGGNQPQHF
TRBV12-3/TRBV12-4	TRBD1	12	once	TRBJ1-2	TGTGCCAGCAGCCTACAGGGGTTGGGCTACACCTTC	CASSLQGLGYTF
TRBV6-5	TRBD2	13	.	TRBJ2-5	TGTGCCAGCAGGGGACTAGCAGAAGAGACCCAGTACTTC	CASRGLAEETQYF
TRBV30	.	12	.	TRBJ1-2	TGTGCCTGGAGTTCGCAGGGGCCTGGCTACACCTTC	CAWSSQGPGYTF
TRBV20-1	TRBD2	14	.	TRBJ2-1	TGCAGTGCTAGTAGGACTAGCGGGAGCTATGAGCAGTTCTTC	CSASRTSGSYEQFF
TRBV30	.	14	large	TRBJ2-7	TGTGCCTGGAGAAAGGTAGGCGGTGGCTACGAGCAGTACTTC	CAWRKVGGGYEQYF
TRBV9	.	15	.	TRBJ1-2	TGTGCCAGCAGCGTAGCTCCGGACACTCACTATGGCTACACCTTC	CASSVAPDTHYGYTF
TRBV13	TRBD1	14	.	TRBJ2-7	TGTGCCAGCAGTCTAAGGGGGCAAATCAACGAGCAGTACTTC	CASSLRGQINEQYF
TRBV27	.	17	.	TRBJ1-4	TGTGCCAGCAGTTTAACGACAGGAAGGTTGGCTAATGAAAAACTGTTTTTT	CASSLTTGRLANEKLFF
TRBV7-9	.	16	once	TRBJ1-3	TGTGCCAGCAGCTTGGACGGACAGTACTCTGGAGACACCATATATTTT	CASSLDGQYSGDTIYF
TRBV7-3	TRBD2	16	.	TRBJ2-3	TGTGCCAGCAGCGAAGTAGCGGGAGAGAAAGCAGATACGCAGTATTTT	CASSEVAGEKADTQYF
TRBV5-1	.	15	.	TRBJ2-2	TGCGCCAGCAGGTATGGAAGCGAAGGAACCGGGGAGCTGTTTTTT	CASRYGSEGTGELFF
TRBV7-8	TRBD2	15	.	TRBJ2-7	TGTGCCAGCAGCCCTCCGGGGGCGGGAGGCCACGAGCAGTACTTC	CASSPPGAGGHEQYF
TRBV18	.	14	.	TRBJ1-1	TGTGCCAGCTCACCAGCCGAGGCCATTTCTGAAGCTTTCTTT	CASSPAEAISEAFF
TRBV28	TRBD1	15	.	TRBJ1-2	TGTGCCAGCAGTTCCCGGACAGGGTGGAACTATGGCTACACCTTC	CASSSRTGWNYGYTF
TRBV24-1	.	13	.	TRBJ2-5	TGTGCCACCAGTGATGGAGGGCAAGAGACCCAGTACTTC	CATSDGGQETQYF
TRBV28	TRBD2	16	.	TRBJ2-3	TGTGCCAGCAGTCCAGGGACTAGCAGACACACAGATACGCAGTATTTT	CASSPGTSRHTDTQYF
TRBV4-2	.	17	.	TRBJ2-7	TGTGCCAGCAGCCAAGATGCTGGGGGCTCATCGAACTACGAGCAGTACTTC	CASSQDAGGSSNYEQYF
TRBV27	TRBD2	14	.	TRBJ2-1	TGTGCCAGCAGCCTAGCGGGGGGTTTCGATGAGCAGTTCTTC	CASSLAGGFDEQFF
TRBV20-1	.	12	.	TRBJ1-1	TGCAGTGCTACTGACTCTCACACTGAAGCTTTCTTT	CSATDSHTEAFF
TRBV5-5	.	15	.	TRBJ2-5	TGTGCCAGCAGCGAGAGACAGGCCGTTTCAGAGACCCAGTACTTC	CASSERQAVSETQYF
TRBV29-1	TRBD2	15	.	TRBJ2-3	TGCAGCGTCCTCCCCGGGACTACGCCCACAGATACGCAGTATTTT	CSVLPGTTPTDTQYF
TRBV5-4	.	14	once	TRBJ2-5	TGTGCCAGCAGCTTGGGATTAGAACAAGAGACCCAGTACTTC	CASSLGLEQETQYF
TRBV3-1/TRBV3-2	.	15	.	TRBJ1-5	TGTGCCAGCAGCCCGGGGGAGGCCTCCAATCAGCCCCAGCATTTT	CASSPGEASNQPQHF
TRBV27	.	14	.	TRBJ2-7	TGTGCCAGCAGAGCCGGGATCAACCCCTACGAGCAGTACTTC	CASRAGINPYEQYF
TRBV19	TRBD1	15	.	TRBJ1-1	TGTGCCAGTAGTACAGGGGGTGGTATGAACACTGAAGCTTTCTTT	CASSTGGGMNTEAFF
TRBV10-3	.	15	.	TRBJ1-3	TGTGCCATCAGTGAGCGGAGGGCCTCTGGAAACACCATATATTTT	CAISERRASGNTIYF